This T cell receptor beta chain was documented in a study of blood T cell repertoires in COVID-19. Study in general: Italy, Spain and the United States were the sources of the convalescent and acute COVID-19 samples. Sources were T cells, B-cell-depleted T cells, or PBMCs; the material itself was cDNA or gDNA.

CDR1 and CDR2 (germline): SNHLY, FYNNEI. The CDR3 covers 16 residues. Trimming shortened V by 6 bases and J by 0 bases, and 12 bases separated the two germline ends. In the original workflow: Amplifying reference gene primers gave estimates of nucleated cell counts. TCRdb's copy holds only in-frame clones and misses some; the assay was immunoSEQ multiplex PCR. The D gene and trimming were derived from the DNA, and the V and J assignments and clone size from that table. The table shows approximately 210,000 clones, with around four fifths occurring only once. The material sequenced was peripheral blood. The receptor's source is a man aged 45-65 years with active or convalescent COVID-19. The genes are TRBV2 and TRBJ2-6, with TRBD1 as a possible D gene (6 bases). CDR3 DNA: TGTGCCAGCAGAGGACAGATCTCCTCTGGGGCCAACGTCCTGACTTTC. Translating gives CASRGQISSGANVLTF.